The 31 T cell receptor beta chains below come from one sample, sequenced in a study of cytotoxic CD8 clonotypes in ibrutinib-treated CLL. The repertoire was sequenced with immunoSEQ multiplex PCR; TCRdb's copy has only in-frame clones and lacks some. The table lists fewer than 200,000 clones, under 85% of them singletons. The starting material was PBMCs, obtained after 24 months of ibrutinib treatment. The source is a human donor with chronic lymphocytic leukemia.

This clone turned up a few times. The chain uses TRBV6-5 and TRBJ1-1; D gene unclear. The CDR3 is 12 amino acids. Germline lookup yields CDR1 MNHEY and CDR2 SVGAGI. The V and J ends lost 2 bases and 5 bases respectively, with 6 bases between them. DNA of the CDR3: TGTGCCAGCAGTTACGGCCGGACTGAAGCTTTCTTT. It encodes CASSYGRTEAFF.

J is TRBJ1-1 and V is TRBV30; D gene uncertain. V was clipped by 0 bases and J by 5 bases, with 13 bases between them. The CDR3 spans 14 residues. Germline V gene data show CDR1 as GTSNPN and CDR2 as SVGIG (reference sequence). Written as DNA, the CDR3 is TGTGCCTGGAGTGTAGGGAGGGTTTGGACTGAAGCTTTCTTT. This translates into CAWSVGRVWTEAFF.

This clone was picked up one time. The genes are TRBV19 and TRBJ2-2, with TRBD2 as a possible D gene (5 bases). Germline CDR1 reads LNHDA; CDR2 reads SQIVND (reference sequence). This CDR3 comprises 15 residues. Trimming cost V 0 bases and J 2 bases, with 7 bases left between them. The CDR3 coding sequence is TGTGCCAGTAGTATAGACCGACTAAACACCGGGGAGCTGTTTTTT. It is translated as CASSIDRLNTGELFF.

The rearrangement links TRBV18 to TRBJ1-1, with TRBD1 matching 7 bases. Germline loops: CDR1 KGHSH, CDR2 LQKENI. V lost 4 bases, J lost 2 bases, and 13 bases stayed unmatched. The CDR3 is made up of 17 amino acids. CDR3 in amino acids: CASSLDPSDRPNTEAFF. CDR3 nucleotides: TGTGCCAGCTCACTCGACCCCTCGGACAGGCCCAACACTGAAGCTTTCTTT. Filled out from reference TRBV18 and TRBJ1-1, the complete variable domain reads NAGVMQNPRHLVRRRGQEARLRCSPMKGHSHVYWYRQLPEEGLKFMVYLQKENIIDESGMPKERFSAEFPKEGPSILRIQQVVRGDSAAYFCASSLDPSDRPNTEAFFGQGTRLTVV.

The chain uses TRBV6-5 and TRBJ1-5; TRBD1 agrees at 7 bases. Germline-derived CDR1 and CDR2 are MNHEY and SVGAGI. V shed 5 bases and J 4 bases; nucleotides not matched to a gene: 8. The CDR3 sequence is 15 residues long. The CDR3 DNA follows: TGTGCCAGCAGTCCCCAGGGGGGGCTGAATCAGCCCCAGCATTTT. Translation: CASSPQGGLNQPQHF.

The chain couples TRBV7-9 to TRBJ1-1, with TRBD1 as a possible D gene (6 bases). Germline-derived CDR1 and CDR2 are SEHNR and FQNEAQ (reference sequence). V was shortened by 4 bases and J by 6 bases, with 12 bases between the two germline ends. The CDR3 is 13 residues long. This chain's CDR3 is CASSWTDVAEAFF. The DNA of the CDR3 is TGTGCCAGCAGCTGGACAGACGTCGCTGAAGCTTTCTTT. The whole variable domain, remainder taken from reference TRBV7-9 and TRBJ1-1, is DTGVSQNPRHKITKRGQNVTFRCDPISEHNRLYWYRQTLGQGPEFLTYFQNEAQLEKSRLLSDRFSAERPKGSFSTLEIQRTEQGDSAMYLCASSWTDVAEAFFGQGTRLTVV.

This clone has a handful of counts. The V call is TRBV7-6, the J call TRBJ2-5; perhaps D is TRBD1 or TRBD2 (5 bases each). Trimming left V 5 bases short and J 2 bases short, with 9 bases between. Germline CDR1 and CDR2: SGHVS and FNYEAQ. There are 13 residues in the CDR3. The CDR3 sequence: CASSKGRQETQYF. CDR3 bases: TGTGCCAGCAGCAAGGGACGGCAAGAGACCCAGTACTTC.

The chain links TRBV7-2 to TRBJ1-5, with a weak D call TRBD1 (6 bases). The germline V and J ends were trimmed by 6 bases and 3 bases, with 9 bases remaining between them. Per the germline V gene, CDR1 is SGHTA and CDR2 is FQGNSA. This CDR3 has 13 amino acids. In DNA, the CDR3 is TGTGCCAGCAGTCGACAGGACAATCAGCCCCAGCATTTT. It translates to CASSRQDNQPQHF. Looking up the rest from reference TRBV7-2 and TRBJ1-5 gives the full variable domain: GAGVSQSPSNKVTEKGKDVELRCDPISGHTALYWYRQSLGQGLEFLIYFQGNSAPDKSGLPSDRFSAERTGGSVSTLTIQRTQQEDSAVYLCASSRQDNQPQHFGDGTRLSIL.

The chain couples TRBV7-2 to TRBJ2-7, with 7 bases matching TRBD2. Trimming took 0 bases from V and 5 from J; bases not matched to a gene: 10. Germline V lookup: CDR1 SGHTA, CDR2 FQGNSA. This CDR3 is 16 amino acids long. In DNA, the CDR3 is TGTGCCAGCAGCTTAGCGCAGGCTAGCGGAGTCCACGAGCAGTACTTC. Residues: CASSLAQASGVHEQYF.

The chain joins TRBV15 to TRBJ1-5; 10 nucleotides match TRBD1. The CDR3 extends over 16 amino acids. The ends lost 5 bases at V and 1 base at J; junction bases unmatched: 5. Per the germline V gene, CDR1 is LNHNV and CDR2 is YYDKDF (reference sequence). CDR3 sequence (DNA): TGTGCCACCAGCTCCCGGGACAGGGGAAGCAATCAGCCCCAGCATTTT. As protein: CATSSRDRGSNQPQHF.

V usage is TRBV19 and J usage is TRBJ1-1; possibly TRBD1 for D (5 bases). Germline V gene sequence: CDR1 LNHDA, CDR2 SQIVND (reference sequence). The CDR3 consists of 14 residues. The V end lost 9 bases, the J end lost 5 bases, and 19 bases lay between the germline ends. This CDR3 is CASIMSGPGTEAFF. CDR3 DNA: TGTGCCAGCATCATGTCAGGGCCAGGGACTGAAGCTTTCTTT.

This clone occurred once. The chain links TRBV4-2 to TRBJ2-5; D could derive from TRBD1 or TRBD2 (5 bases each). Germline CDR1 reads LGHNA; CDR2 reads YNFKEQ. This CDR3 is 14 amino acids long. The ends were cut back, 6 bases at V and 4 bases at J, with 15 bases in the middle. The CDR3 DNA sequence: TGTGCCAGCAGTCCTGGGGGAGAACGAGAGACCCAGTACTTC. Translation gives CASSPGGERETQYF.

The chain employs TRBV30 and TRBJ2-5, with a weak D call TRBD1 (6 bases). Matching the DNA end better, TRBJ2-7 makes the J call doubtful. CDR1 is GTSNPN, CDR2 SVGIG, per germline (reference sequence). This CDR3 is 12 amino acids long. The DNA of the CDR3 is TGTGCCTGGAGTACGACAGGTTACGAGCAGTACTTC. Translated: CAWSTTGYEQYF.

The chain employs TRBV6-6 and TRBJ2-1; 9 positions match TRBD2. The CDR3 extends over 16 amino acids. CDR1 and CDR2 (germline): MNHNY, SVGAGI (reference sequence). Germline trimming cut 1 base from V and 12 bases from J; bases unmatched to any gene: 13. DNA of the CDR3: TGTGCCAGCAGTTACTTTAGTAGCGGGAGTGGGGAGGGGCAGTTCTTC. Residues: CASSYFSSGSGEGQFF.

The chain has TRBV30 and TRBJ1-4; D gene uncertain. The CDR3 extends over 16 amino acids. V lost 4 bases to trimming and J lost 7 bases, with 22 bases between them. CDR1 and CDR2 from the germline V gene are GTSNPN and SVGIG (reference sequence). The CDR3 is CAWTPKVWESAEKLFF. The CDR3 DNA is TGTGCCTGGACCCCCAAGGTTTGGGAGAGCGCTGAAAAACTGTTTTTT.

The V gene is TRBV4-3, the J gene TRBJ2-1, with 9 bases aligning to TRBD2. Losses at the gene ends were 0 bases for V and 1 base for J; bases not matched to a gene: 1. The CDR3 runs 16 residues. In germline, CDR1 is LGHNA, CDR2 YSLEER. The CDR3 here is CASSQESGGSYNEQFF. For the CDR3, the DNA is TGCGCCAGCAGCCAAGAGAGCGGGGGGTCCTACAATGAGCAGTTCTTC.

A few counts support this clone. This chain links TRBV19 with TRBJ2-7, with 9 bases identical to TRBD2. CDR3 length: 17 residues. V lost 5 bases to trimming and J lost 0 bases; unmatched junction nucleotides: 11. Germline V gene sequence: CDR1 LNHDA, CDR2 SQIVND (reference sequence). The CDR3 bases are TGTGCCAGTAGTCCCACAATGACTAGCGGCCGCTCCTACGAGCAGTACTTC. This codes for CASSPTMTSGRSYEQYF.

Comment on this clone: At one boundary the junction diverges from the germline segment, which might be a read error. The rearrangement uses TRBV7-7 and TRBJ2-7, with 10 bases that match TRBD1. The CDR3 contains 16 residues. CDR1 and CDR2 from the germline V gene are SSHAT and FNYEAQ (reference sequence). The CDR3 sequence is CASSLGGGTGAYEQYF. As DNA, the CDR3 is TGTGCTAGCAGCTTAGGGGGCGGGACAGGGGCTTACGAGCAGTACTTC.

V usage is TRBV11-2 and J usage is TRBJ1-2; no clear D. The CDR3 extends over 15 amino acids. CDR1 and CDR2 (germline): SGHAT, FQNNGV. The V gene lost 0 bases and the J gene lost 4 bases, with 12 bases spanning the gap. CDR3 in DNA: TGTGCCAGCAGCTTAGAGGGAGCTGTCTCCTATGGCTACACCTTC. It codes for CASSLEGAVSYGYTF. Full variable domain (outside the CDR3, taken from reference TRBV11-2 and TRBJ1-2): EAGVAQSPRYKIIEKRQSVAFWCNPISGHATLYWYQQILGQGPKLLIQFQNNGVVDDSQLPKDRFSAERLKGVDSTLKIQPAKLEDSAVYLCASSLEGAVSYGYTFGSGTRLTVV.

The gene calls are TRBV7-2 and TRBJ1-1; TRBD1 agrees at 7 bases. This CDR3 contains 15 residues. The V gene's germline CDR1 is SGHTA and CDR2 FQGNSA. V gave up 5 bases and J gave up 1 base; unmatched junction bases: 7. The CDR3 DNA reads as TGTGCCAGCAGCGCGGGGACAGCACCGAACACTGAAGCTTTCTTT. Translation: CASSAGTAPNTEAFF.

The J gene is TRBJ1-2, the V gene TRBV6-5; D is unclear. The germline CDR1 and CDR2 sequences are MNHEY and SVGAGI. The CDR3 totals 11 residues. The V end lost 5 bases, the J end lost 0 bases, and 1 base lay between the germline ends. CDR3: CASSTNYGYTF. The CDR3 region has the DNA TGTGCCAGCAGTACTAACTATGGCTACACCTTC.

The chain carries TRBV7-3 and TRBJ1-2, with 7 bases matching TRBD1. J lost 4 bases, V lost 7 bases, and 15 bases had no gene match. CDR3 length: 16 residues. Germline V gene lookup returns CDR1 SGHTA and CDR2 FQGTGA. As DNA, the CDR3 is TGTGCCAGCAATAGGAAAGGAGGACAGGCCCTCTATGGCTACACCTTC. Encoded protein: CASNRKGGQALYGYTF.

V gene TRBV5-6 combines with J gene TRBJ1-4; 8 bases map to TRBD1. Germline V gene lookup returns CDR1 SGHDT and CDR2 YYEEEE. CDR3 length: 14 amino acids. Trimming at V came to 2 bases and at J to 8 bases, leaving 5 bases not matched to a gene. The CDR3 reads CASSLGTGQEKLFF. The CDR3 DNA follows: TGTGCCAGCAGCTTAGGGACAGGTCAGGAAAAACTGTTTTTT.

In DNA, the CDR3 is TGTGCCAGCAGCTTAGGGCAAACAGGGGACAGGCAGTTCTTC. It specifies CASSLGQTGDRQFF. V gene TRBV7-2 combines with J gene TRBJ2-1; TRBD1 matches 7 bases. V trimming: 1 base; J trimming: 12 bases; junction bases outside the gene matches: 9. The CDR3 runs 14 residues. Germline assignment: CDR1 SGHTA and CDR2 FQGNSA.

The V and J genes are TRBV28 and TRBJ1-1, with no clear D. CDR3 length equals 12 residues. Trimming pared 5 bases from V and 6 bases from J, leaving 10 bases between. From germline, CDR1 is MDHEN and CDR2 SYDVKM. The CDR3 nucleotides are TGTGCCAGCAGTCAAGTTAGCCCTGAAGCTTTCTTT. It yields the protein CASSQVSPEAFF.

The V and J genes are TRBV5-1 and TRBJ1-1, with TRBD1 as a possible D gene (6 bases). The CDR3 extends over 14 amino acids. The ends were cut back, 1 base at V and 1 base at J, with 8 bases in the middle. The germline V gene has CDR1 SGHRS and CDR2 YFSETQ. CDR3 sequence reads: CASSLSGANTEAFF. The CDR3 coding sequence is TGCGCCAGCAGCTTGTCAGGGGCGAACACTGAAGCTTTCTTT.

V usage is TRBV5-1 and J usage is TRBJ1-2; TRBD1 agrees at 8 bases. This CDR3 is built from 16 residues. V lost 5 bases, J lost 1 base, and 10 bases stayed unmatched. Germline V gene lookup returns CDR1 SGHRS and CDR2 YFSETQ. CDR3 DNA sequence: TGCGCCAGCAGGGCGACCGGGACAGGCCTTAACTATGGCTACACCTTC. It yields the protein CASRATGTGLNYGYTF.

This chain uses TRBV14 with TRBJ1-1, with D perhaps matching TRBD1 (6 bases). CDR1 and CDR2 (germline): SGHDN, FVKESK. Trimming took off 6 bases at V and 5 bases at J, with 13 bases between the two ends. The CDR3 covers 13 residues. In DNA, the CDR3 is TGTGCCAGCAGAAAACAGGGAGGGACTGAAGCTTTCTTT. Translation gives CASRKQGGTEAFF.

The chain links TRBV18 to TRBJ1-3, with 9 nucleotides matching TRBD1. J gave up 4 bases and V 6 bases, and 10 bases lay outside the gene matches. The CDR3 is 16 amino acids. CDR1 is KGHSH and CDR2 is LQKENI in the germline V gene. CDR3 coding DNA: TGTGCCAGCTCCCCAAATGGACAGGGGAACGGAAACACCATATATTTT. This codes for CASSPNGQGNGNTIYF. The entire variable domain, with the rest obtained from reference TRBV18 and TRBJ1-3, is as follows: NAGVMQNPRHLVRRRGQEARLRCSPMKGHSHVYWYRQLPEEGLKFMVYLQKENIIDESGMPKERFSAEFPKEGPSILRIQQVVRGDSAAYFCASSPNGQGNGNTIYFGEGSWLTVV.

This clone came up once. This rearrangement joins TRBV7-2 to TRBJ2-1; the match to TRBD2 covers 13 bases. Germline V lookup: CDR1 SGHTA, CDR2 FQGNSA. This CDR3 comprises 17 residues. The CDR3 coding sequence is TGTGCTACCACGGGACTAGCGGGACCTGACTCCTACAATGAGCAGTTCTTC. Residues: CATTGLAGPDSYNEQFF.

This chain's CDR3 is CSFSGRVSYEQYF. The CDR3 DNA sequence: TGCAGTTTTAGCGGGAGGGTCTCCTACGAGCAGTACTTC. This chain links TRBV29-1 with TRBJ2-7; 11 bases line up with TRBD2. The length of the CDR3 is 13 residues. Germline V CDR1 and CDR2: SQVTM, ANQGSEA.